This TCR beta chain was captured by sequencing in a study of T cell repertoires in cytomegalovirus infection. At the level of the study: The study used recently identified HLA-C-restricted and well-studied HLA-B-restricted CMV epitopes. TCR beta signatures that were public indicated CMV infection and matching HLA type.

Germline values: CDR1 DFQATT, CDR2 SNEGSKA (reference sequence). The V segment lost 1 base and the J segment 2 bases; nucleotides outside the gene matches: 11. This CDR3 has 17 residues. Each CDR3 protein is one row after TCRdb ran MiXCR on the reads. The sample yields about 900,000 distinct CDR3 sequences, around a third seen once. Study-wide findings and caveats: Frequencies of public TCR beta families were cumulated, and this identified carriers of CMV plus the relevant HLA. It was HLA-C-restricted CMV-specific TCR beta clonotypes that dominated the response ex vivo.

Remarks on this clonotype: Its antigen is not known.

The sample was cultured CD8+ T cells from PBMCs, taken from culture after CMV antigen stimulation. The chain combines TRBV20-1 with TRBJ2-3, with 8 positions matching TRBD2. The TCR originated in a human donor in good health (CMV status not recorded). Some clones in this sample may be carry-over from other donors' samples. The DNA for the CDR3 is TGCAGTGCTAGAGGCCCCTCCGGGGGGGCCCCCACAGATACGCAGTATTTT. As protein: CSARGPSGGAPTDTQYF.